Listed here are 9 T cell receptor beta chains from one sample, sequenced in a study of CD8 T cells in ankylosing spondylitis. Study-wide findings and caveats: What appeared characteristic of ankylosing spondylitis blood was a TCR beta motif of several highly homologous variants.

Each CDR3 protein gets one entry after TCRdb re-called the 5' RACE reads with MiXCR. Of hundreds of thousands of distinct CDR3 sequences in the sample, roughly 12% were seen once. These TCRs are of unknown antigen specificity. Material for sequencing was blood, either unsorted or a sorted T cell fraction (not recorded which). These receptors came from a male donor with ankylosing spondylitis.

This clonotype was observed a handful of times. CDR3 nucleotide sequence: TGCAGTGAGGAAGCGCTCGAGGGCGACACGCAGTATTTT. Its translation is CSEEALEGDTQYF. The rearrangement joins TRBV20-1 to TRBJ2-3; D might be TRBD2 (5 bases). CDR3 length: 13 amino acids. Trimming took 7 bases from V and 9 from J, leaving 20 bases between them. CDR1 DFQATT and CDR2 SNEGSKA come from the germline V gene (reference sequence).

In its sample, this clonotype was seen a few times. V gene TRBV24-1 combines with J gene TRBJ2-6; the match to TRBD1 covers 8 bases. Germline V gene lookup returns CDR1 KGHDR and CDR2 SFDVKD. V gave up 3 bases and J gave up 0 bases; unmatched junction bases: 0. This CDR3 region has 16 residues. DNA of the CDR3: TGTGCCACCAGTGATACAGGGGGCTCTGGGGCCAACGTCCTGACTTTC. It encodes CATSDTGGSGANVLTF.

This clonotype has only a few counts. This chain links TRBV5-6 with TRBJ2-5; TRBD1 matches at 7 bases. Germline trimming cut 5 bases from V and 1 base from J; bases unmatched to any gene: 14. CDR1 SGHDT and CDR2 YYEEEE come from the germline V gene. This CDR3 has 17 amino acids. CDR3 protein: CASRHAFGTALQETQYF. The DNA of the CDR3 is TGTGCCAGCAGGCACGCTTTCGGGACAGCCCTCCAAGAGACCCAGTACTTC.

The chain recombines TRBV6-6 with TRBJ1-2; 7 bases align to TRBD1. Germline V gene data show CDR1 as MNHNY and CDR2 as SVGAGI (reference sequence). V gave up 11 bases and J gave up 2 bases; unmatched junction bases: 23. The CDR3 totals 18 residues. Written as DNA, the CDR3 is TGTGCCTCCAGAAGATTCCCGGGACAGAAACTAAACAACTATGGCTACACCTTC. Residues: CASRRFPGQKLNNYGYTF.

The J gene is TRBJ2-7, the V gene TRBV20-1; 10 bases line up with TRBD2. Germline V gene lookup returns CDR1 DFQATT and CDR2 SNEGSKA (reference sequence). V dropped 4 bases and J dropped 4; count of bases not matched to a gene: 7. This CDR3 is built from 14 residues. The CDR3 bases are TGCAGTGCTACCACTAGCGGGACTCGGTACGAGCAGTACTTC. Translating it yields CSATTSGTRYEQYF.

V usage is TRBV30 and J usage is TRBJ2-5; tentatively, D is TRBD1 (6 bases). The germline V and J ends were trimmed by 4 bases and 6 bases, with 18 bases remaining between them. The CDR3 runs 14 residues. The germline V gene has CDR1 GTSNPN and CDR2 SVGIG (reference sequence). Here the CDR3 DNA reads TGTGCCTGGACTACCGGGACACTCACGAAGACCCAGTACTTC. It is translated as CAWTTGTLTKTQYF.

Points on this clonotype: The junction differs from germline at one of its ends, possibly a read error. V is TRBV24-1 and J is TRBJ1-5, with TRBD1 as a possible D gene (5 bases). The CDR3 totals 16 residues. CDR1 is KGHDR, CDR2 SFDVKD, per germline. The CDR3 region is CATSDSVGGSKQPQHF. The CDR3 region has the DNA TGTGCCACCAGTGATTCCGTTGGGGGAAGCAAGCAGCCCCAGCATTTT.

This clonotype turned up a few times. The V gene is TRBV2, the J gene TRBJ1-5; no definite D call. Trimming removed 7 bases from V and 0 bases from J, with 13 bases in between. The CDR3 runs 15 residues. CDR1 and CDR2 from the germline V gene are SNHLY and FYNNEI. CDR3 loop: CASNSQSYSNQPQHF. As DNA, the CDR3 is TGTGCCAGCAACTCCCAATCTTATAGCAATCAGCCCCAGCATTTT.

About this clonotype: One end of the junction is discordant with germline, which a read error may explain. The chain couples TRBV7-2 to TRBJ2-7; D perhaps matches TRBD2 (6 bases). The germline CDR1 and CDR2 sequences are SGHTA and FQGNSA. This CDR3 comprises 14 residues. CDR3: CASSLAWSSYEQYF. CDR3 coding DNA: TGTGCCAGCAGCCTAGCGTGGAGCTCCTACGAGCAGTACTTC. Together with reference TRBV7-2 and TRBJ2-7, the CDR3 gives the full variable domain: GAGVSQSPSNKVTEKGKDVELRCDPISGHTALYWYRQSLGQGLEFLIYFQGNSAPDKSGLPSDRFSAERTGGSVSTLTIQRTQQEDSAVYLCASSLAWSSYEQYFGPGTRLTVT.